This T cell receptor (beta chain) stems from a study of CD8 T cells in Susac syndrome. Study-level background: Of the sequenced Susac syndrome patients, over 5 had active disease and 8 or 9 were in remission.

The study's findings and limits: Susac-specific public clones numbered about 15 in total CD8+ repertoires (and 5 or 6 in CD8+ TEMRA repertoires).

The germline V gene encodes CDR1 SQVTM and CDR2 ANQGSEA. The CDR3 loop spans 15 amino acids. Germline trimming cut 0 bases from V and 0 bases from J; bases unmatched to any gene: 4. Only a few counts were recorded for this clonotype. The antigen remains unidentified. The RNA input was about 0.5 to 1 ug, and it was reverse transcribed with random hexamers. The CDR3 of TCR beta was amplified by immunoSEQ multiplex PCR across 54 Vbeta and 13 Jbeta. TCRdb re-derived calls from the immunoSEQ multiplex PCR reads in MiXCR, one entry per CDR3 protein. The sample records about 190,000 distinct CDR3 sequences, 95% being singletons.

What was sequenced was CD8+ T cells from PBMCs. The sequence was obtained from a human donor with Susac syndrome. The chain links TRBV29-1 to TRBJ2-7; TRBD2 aligns across 8 bases. The CDR3 DNA sequence: TGCAGCGTTGAAGAAGCTGGGACTAGCTCCTACGAGCAGTACTTC. This sequence encodes CSVEEAGTSSYEQYF.